Listed below are T cell receptor beta chains from one sample, sequenced in a study of blood T cell repertoires in COVID-19. Produced via immunoSEQ multiplex PCR; TCRdb's table is partial and in-frame only. The top ten hold roughly 1.8% of the sample, which has more than 200,000 clones, about 88% seen once. Input material: peripheral blood. All receptors come from a man younger than 45 with active or convalescent COVID-19. The conserved cysteine and the conserved F or W are not part of the CDR3 here.

>TRBV13
ASSTGTGLNTEAF
>TRBV11-2
ASSPGNSYGYT
>TRBV2
ASSDMGQLNTEAF
>TRBV7-2
ASSSLGSNTEAF
>TRBV25-1
ASSAVYRTGKSEQF
>TRBV4-2
ASSRGPDGYT
>TRBV11-2
ASGTGSETQY
>TRBV19
ASSEQLNEQF
>TRBV29-1
SVENQDDRRGAYEQY
>TRBV6-5
ASSYSGDQGEQY
>TRBV5-6
ASSLWGPETQY
>TRBV9
ASSVAAGGPYNEQF
>TRBV5-6
ASSLQGADTQY
>TRBV6-5
ASSRGVEDTEAF
>TRBV5-6
ASSPGTGTYEQY
>TRBV2
ANPKGLAGARNEQF
>TRBV4-1
ASSQSQRVPQH
>TRBV5-1
ASSNPGQGAYEQY
>TRBV5-1
ASSPGPGRAEAF
>TRBV18
ASSPWTGASTDTQY
>TRBV7-2
ASSLIPGGGELF
>TRBV30
AWSVEQGNTEAF
>TRBV2
ASRAQGTTTDTQY
>TRBV6-5
ASSLTSGDYNEQF
>TRBV7-3
ASSLDRDRTRELF
>TRBV9
ASSVRENEQF
>TRBV7-9
ASSLAQGNTEAF
>TRBV5-4
ASSLWGRRDQETQY
>TRBV5-6
ASSLVRGNKAF
>TRBV13
ASSRSGGWTQY
>TRBV21-1
ASSFKTTGYT
>TRBV27
ASSTRTGIPNYGYT
>TRBV4-3
ASSQEMVVAGGRYEQY
>TRBV19
ASSTDRDEKLF
>TRBV2
ATRRVPSSYNEQF
>TRBV19
ASSLTGGSYNEQF
>TRBV3-1/TRBV3-2
ASNTGTGQETQY
>TRBV6-5
ASREDRSSYNEQF
>TRBV27
ASSTPGGPASPLH
>TRBV27
ASQDIGQGGEKLF
>TRBV4-2
ASSRVEGSGEKLF